These 26 T cell receptor beta chains share one sample of origin, sequenced in a study of OX40 agonist ivuxolimab in advanced cancers. TCRdb keeps only in-frame clones here, not all; method: immunoSEQ multiplex PCR. The table shows approximately 15,000 clones, with over 90% occurring only once. The sample in question was CD4+ or CD8+ T cells sorted from blood, obtained in a trial of the OX40 agonist ivuxolimab. The receptors stem from an adult with an advanced solid tumor such as melanoma, head and neck, liver or kidney cancer.

The chain has TRBV28 and TRBJ2-3; TRBD1 aligns across 7 bases. The germline V gene encodes CDR1 MDHEN and CDR2 SYDVKM. V was clipped by 9 bases and J by 0 bases; unmatched bases: 9. This CDR3 has 15 residues. CDR3 residues: CASRNRGLSTDTQYF. As DNA, the CDR3 is TGTGCCAGTCGCAACAGGGGCCTAAGCACAGATACGCAGTATTTT.

The chain uses TRBV19 and TRBJ2-1; tentative D call: TRBD2 (5 bases). Trimming shortened V by 1 base and J by 0 bases, and 7 bases separated the two germline ends. The CDR3 has 15 amino acids. Germline assignment: CDR1 LNHDA and CDR2 SQIVND (reference sequence). CDR3 residues: CASSIAGSSYNEQFF. CDR3 nucleotide sequence: TGTGCCAGTAGTATAGCGGGGAGCTCCTACAATGAGCAGTTCTTC.

The rearrangement links TRBV4-1 to TRBJ2-1; TRBD2 aligns across 8 bases. The CDR3 is 15 residues long. Germline V lookup: CDR1 MGHRA, CDR2 YSYEKL. Unmatched junction bases numbered 7, after V lost 5 bases and J lost 4 bases. CDR3 bases: TGCGCCAGCAGCGGCGCGGGGGGACCATACAATGAGCAGTTCTTC. Protein sequence: CASSGAGGPYNEQFF.

This chain links TRBV5-6 with TRBJ2-3, with TRBD1 matching 8 bases. The CDR3 spans 15 residues. V lost 0 bases and J lost 5; bases outside the gene matches: 5. Germline CDR1 reads SGHDT; CDR2 reads YYEEEE. The CDR3 DNA follows: TGTGCCAGCAGCTTGGTTGACAGGGGAGGAGATACGCAGTATTTT. Protein product: CASSLVDRGGDTQYF.

This clone appeared a single time. The rearrangement links TRBV2 to TRBJ2-7, with D unclear. CDR3 length equals 11 residues. CDR1 is SNHLY, CDR2 FYNNEI, per germline. Trimming removed 5 bases at V and 0 bases at J, with 2 bases between. CDR3 DNA sequence: TGTGCCAGCAGTCACTCCTACGAGCAGTACTTC. Its translation is CASSHSYEQYF.

The genes are TRBV28 and TRBJ1-2, with D hard to call. The CDR3 loop spans 11 amino acids. V lost 3 bases to trimming and J lost 4 bases, with 3 bases between them. Germline V gives CDR1 MDHEN, CDR2 SYDVKM. The CDR3, as DNA: TGTGCCAGCAGTTTCCTCTATGGCTACACCTTC. Amino acids: CASSFLYGYTF.

This clone was found once. The chain combines TRBV19 with TRBJ2-5, with TRBD2 matching 8 bases. V was pared by 7 bases and J by 5 bases, with 15 bases of the junction left unmatched. This CDR3 has 16 residues. CDR1 and CDR2 (germline): LNHDA, SQIVND (reference sequence). CDR3 amino acids: CASKMVPSGSDETQYF. The CDR3 coding sequence is TGTGCCAGTAAAATGGTCCCCAGCGGGAGTGATGAGACCCAGTACTTC.

The chain uses TRBV28 and TRBJ1-1; weak D call: TRBD1 (6 bases). Trimming cost V 5 bases and J 8 bases, with 18 bases left between them. Per the germline V gene, CDR1 is MDHEN and CDR2 is SYDVKM. This CDR3 has 14 residues. For the CDR3, the DNA is TGTGCCAGCAGTCAAGAACAAGGGACACGGGAAGCTTTCTTT. Protein product: CASSQEQGTREAFF.

The CDR3 coding sequence is TGTGCCAGCAGCTTGTCGGGACAGGGGGGAGAGACCCAGTACTTC. Amino acid sequence: CASSLSGQGGETQYF. The chain combines TRBV5-8 with TRBJ2-5; 11 nucleotides agree with TRBD1. This CDR3 has 15 amino acids. Germline-derived CDR1 and CDR2 are SGHTS and YDEGEE. Unmatched junction bases numbered 3, after V lost 1 base and J lost 4 bases.

This clone was seen a handful of times. The J gene is TRBJ1-1, the V gene TRBV30, with a tentative D call TRBD1 (6 bases). The CDR3 covers 13 residues. V was trimmed by 0 bases and J by 1 base, leaving 6 bases between them. Germline V gene lookup returns CDR1 GTSNPN and CDR2 SVGIG (reference sequence). CDR3 in amino acids: CAWSVQGNTEAFF. The CDR3 nucleotides are TGTGCCTGGAGTGTACAGGGGAACACTGAAGCTTTCTTT.

The V call is TRBV5-6, the J call TRBJ2-7; TRBD2 aligns across 12 bases. The CDR3 has 17 amino acids. Germline V gene sequence: CDR1 SGHDT, CDR2 YYEEEE. The V and J ends lost 0 bases and 0 bases, in that order; junction bases with no gene match: 4. CDR3 amino acids: CASSLGLAGVISYEQYF. The CDR3 DNA reads as TGTGCCAGCAGCTTGGGACTAGCGGGAGTAATCTCCTACGAGCAGTACTTC.

The rearrangement uses TRBV9 and TRBJ2-3; D gene unclear. The CDR3 is 13 residues long. V was clipped by 0 bases and J by 0 bases, with 2 bases between them. CDR1 SGDLS and CDR2 YYNGEE come from the germline V gene. CDR3: CASSVVSTDTQYF. The CDR3 coding sequence is TGTGCCAGCAGCGTAGTAAGCACAGATACGCAGTATTTT. Full variable domain (remainder filled in from reference TRBV9 and TRBJ2-3): DSGVTQTPKHLITATGQRVTLRCSPRSGDLSVYWYQQSLDQGLQFLIQYYNGEERAKGNILERFSAQQFPDLHSELNLSSLELGDSALYFCASSVVSTDTQYFGPGTRLTVL.

In DNA form, the CDR3 reads TGTGCCAGCGCCTCGAGGGGCTTAACAGATACGCAGTATTTT. Translating gives CASASRGLTDTQYF. This chain links TRBV27 with TRBJ2-3; D is tentatively TRBD1 or TRBD2 (5 bases each). This CDR3 region has 14 residues. Trimming shortened V by 8 bases and J by 3 bases, and 15 bases separated the two germline ends. Per germline, CDR1 MNHEY and CDR2 SMNVEV (reference sequence).

The rearrangement links TRBV11-3 to TRBJ2-1; 9 bases align to TRBD1. Per germline, CDR1 SGHNT and CDR2 YENEEA. V shed 4 bases and J 6 bases; nucleotides not matched to a gene: 1. CDR3 length: 13 amino acids. CDR3 sequence: CASSSTGGNEQFF. CDR3 coding DNA: TGTGCCAGCAGCTCGACAGGGGGCAATGAGCAGTTCTTC.

The CDR3: CASSQVPVRPNYNSPLHF. CDR3 nucleotides: TGCGCCAGCAGCCAAGTCCCGGTGAGACCCAATTATAATTCACCCCTCCACTTT. This chain links TRBV4-1 with TRBJ1-6; no firm D call. V was trimmed by 1 base and J by 4 bases, leaving 17 bases between them. The CDR3 has 18 residues. CDR1 is MGHRA and CDR2 is YSYEKL in the germline V gene.

The chain recombines TRBV6-6 with TRBJ2-3; D possibly uses TRBD1 or TRBD2 (5 bases each). CDR1 is MNHNY, CDR2 SVGAGI, per germline (reference sequence). V dropped 5 bases and J dropped 10 bases, with 13 bases sitting between them. This CDR3 region has 12 residues. In nucleotides, the CDR3 is TGTGCCAGCAGTCAGTCCCGGGGCGCGCAGTATTTT. Translated: CASSQSRGAQYF.

The chain links TRBV6-5 to TRBJ2-1, with 10 bases fitting TRBD2. Trimming took 6 bases from V and 4 from J; bases not matched to a gene: 6. Germline V gene sequence: CDR1 MNHEY, CDR2 SVGAGI. The CDR3 has 15 amino acids. Written as DNA, the CDR3 is TGTGCCAGCAGCCCGACGACTAGCGGGTACAATGAGCAGTTCTTC. This encodes CASSPTTSGYNEQFF.

The chain joins TRBV6-5 to TRBJ2-7; TRBD1 matches at 11 bases. Per the germline V gene, CDR1 is MNHEY and CDR2 is SVGAGI. The CDR3 has 15 amino acids. V shed 2 bases, J shed 2 bases, and the junction held 2 bases outside the gene matches. The CDR3 loop is CASSYRGQGAYEQYF. DNA of the CDR3: TGTGCCAGCAGTTACCGGGGACAGGGGGCCTACGAGCAGTACTTC.

The sample holds one count of this clone. The chain uses TRBV27 and TRBJ2-2; TRBD2 aligns across 10 bases. This CDR3 contains 18 residues. V lost 3 bases and J lost 1; bases outside the gene matches: 8. Per the germline V gene, CDR1 is MNHEY and CDR2 is SMNVEV (reference sequence). CDR3 region: CASSLAASGGLNTGELFF. DNA of the CDR3: TGTGCCAGCAGTTTGGCGGCTAGCGGGGGCCTGAACACCGGGGAGCTGTTTTTT.

V gene TRBV18 combines with J gene TRBJ2-4; the D is unclear. The ends were cut back, 1 base at V and 8 bases at J, with 12 bases in the middle. CDR3 length: 14 residues. Germline assignment: CDR1 KGHSH and CDR2 LQKENI. The chain's CDR3 is CASSPQGRWDIQYF. DNA of the CDR3: TGTGCCAGCTCACCACAGGGTAGGTGGGACATTCAGTACTTC.

The rearrangement uses TRBV4-1 and TRBJ1-1, with D possibly TRBD1 on 6 matching bases. This CDR3 spans 15 amino acids. Trimming took 0 bases from V and 6 from J, leaving 14 bases between them. Germline CDR1 is MGHRA and CDR2 is YSYEKL. The DNA for the CDR3 is TGCGCCAGCAGCCAAGAGTTCGGGGGGGCCCCTGAAGCTTTCTTT. It yields the protein CASSQEFGGAPEAFF.

This chain connects TRBV5-6 to TRBJ1-2, with D possibly being TRBD1 (6 bases). V was pared by 0 bases and J by 8 bases, with 11 bases between. CDR1 and CDR2 from the germline V gene are SGHDT and YYEEEE. The CDR3 consists of 13 residues. The CDR3 here is CASSLEGVLGYTF. DNA of the CDR3: TGTGCCAGCAGCTTGGAGGGGGTATTAGGCTACACCTTC.

This clone was counted once. CDR3 region: CASSLSGTRGEQYF. The CDR3 DNA reads TGTGCCAGCAGCCTGTCCGGGACTAGAGGCGAGCAGTACTTC. V is TRBV2 and J is TRBJ2-7, with 8 positions matching TRBD2. This CDR3 region has 14 residues. V was pared by 6 bases and J by 6 bases, with 10 bases of the junction left unmatched. The germline V gene encodes CDR1 SNHLY and CDR2 FYNNEI.

The V gene is TRBV7-2, the J gene TRBJ2-3; a possible D gene is TRBD1 (5 bases). Germline lookup yields CDR1 SGHTA and CDR2 FQGNSA. The germline V and J ends were trimmed by 2 bases and 2 bases, with 11 bases remaining between them. The CDR3 is made up of 15 amino acids. DNA of the CDR3: TGTGCCAGCAGCTTACTGGCAGGGATCACAGATACGCAGTATTTT. Its protein is CASSLLAGITDTQYF.

The rearrangement links TRBV28 to TRBJ1-1; unclear D gene. The germline V and J ends were trimmed by 3 bases and 5 bases, with 10 bases remaining between them. Per the germline V gene, CDR1 is MDHEN and CDR2 is SYDVKM. The CDR3 covers 13 residues. CDR3 residues: CASSFRSGTEAFF. The DNA of the CDR3 is TGTGCCAGCAGTTTCAGATCGGGGACTGAAGCTTTCTTT.

The V gene is TRBV7-2, the J gene TRBJ2-7; D is unclear. The CDR3 sequence is 16 residues long. V was clipped by 2 bases and J by 0 bases, with 14 bases between them. Germline values: CDR1 SGHTA, CDR2 FQGNSA. CDR3: CASSLSLGMSSYEQYF. Here the CDR3 DNA reads TGTGCCAGCAGCTTAAGCCTAGGGATGAGCTCCTACGAGCAGTACTTC. The complete variable domain, with remaining parts taken from reference TRBV7-2 and TRBJ2-7, reads GAGVSQSPSNKVTEKGKDVELRCDPISGHTALYWYRQSLGQGLEFLIYFQGNSAPDKSGLPSDRFSAERTGGSVSTLTIQRTQQEDSAVYLCASSLSLGMSSYEQYFGPGTRLTVT.